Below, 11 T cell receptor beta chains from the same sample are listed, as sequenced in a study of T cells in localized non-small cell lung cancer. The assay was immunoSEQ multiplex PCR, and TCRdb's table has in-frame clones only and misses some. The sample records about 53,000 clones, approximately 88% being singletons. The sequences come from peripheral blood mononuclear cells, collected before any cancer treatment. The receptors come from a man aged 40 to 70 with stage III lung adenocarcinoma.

CDR3 bases: TGCGCCAGCAGCCCGGGGACAGCAGACTATTCACCCCTCCACTTT. Residues: CASSPGTADYSPLHF. The V call is TRBV5-1, the J call TRBJ1-6; TRBD1 matches at 7 bases. The CDR3 runs 15 residues. V shed 4 bases and J 8 bases; nucleotides not matched to a gene: 9. In germline, CDR1 is SGHRS, CDR2 YFSETQ.

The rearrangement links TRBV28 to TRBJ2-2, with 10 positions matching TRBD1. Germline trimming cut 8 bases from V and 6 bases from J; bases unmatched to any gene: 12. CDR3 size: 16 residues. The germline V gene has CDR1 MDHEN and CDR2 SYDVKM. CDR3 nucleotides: TGTGCCAGCTACGGATGGGAGACAGGGGGCCCCGGGGAGCTGTTTTTT. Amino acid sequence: CASYGWETGGPGELFF. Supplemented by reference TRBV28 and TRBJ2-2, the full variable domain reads DVKVTQSSRYLVKRTGEKVFLECVQDMDHENMFWYRQDPGLGLRLIYFSYDVKMKEKGDIPEGYSVSREKKERFSLILESASTNQTSMYLCASYGWETGGPGELFFGEGSRLTVL.

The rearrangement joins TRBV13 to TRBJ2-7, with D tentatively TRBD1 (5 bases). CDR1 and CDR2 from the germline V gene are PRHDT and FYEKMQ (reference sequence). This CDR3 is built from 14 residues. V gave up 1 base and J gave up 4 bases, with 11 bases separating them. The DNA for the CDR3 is TGTGCCAGCAGCTTAGCGGGCCAGGGATACGAGCAGTACTTC. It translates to CASSLAGQGYEQYF.

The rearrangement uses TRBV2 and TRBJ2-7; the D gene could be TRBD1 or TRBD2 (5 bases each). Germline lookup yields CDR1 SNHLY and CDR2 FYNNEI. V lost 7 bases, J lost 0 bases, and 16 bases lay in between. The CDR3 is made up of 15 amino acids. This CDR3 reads CASIPGTVSSYEQYF. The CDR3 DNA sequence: TGTGCCAGCATTCCCGGGACGGTGAGCTCCTACGAGCAGTACTTC.

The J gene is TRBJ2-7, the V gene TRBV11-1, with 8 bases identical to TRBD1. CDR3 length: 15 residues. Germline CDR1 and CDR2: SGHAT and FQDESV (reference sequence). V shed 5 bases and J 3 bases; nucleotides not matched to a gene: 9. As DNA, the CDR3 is TGTGCCAGCAGCCTGGGGGCAGGGGGCAACTACGAGCAGTACTTC. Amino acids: CASSLGAGGNYEQYF.

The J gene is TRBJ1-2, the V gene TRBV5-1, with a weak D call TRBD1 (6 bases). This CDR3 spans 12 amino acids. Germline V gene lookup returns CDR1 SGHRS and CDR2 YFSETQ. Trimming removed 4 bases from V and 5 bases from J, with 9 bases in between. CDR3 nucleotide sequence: TGCGCCAGCAGCCCTACAGGGTATGGCTACACCTTC. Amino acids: CASSPTGYGYTF. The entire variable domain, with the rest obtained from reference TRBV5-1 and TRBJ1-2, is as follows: KAGVTQTPRYLIKTRGQQVTLSCSPISGHRSVSWYQQTPGQGLQFLFEYFSETQRNKGNFPGRFSGRQFSNSRSEMNVSTLELGDSALYLCASSPTGYGYTFGSGTRLTVV.

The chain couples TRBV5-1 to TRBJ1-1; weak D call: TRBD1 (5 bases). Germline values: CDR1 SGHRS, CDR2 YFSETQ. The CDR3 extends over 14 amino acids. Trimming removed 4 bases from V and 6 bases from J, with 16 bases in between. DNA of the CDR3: TGCGCCAGCAGCCCGAGTCTAGGGGACGCTGAAGCTTTCTTT. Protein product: CASSPSLGDAEAFF.

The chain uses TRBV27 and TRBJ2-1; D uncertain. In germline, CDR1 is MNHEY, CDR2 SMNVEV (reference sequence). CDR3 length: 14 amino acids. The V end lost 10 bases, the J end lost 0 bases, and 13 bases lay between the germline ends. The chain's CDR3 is CATKVGRSYNEQFF. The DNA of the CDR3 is TGTGCCACCAAGGTGGGTCGCTCCTACAATGAGCAGTTCTTC.

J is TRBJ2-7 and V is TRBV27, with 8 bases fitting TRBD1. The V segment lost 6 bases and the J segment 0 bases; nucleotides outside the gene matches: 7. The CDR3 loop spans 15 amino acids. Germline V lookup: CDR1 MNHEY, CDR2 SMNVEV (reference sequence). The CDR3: CASRSRQGSSYEQYF. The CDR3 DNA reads TGTGCCAGCAGAAGTAGACAGGGGAGCTCCTACGAGCAGTACTTC.

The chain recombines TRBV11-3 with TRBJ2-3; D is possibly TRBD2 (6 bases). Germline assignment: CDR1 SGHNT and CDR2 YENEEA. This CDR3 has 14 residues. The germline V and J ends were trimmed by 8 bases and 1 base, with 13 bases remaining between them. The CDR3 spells CASSRGLGTDTQYF. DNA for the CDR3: TGTGCCAGCTCTCGGGGACTTGGCACAGATACGCAGTATTTT. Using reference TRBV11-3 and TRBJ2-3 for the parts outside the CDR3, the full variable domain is EAGVVQSPRYKIIEKKQPVAFWCNPISGHNTLYWYLQNLGQGPELLIRYENEEAVDDSQLPKDRFSAERLKGVDSTLKIQPAELGDSAVYLCASSRGLGTDTQYFGPGTRLTVL.

Here the CDR3 DNA reads TGTGCCAGTACTACGGACAGGGGGCGCGTCGAGCAGTACTTC. Its protein is CASTTDRGRVEQYF. The chain links TRBV6-1 to TRBJ2-7; TRBD1 aligns across 11 bases. The length of the CDR3 is 14 residues. Germline V CDR1 and CDR2: MNHNS, SASEGT. Trimming cost V 9 bases and J 6 bases; bases outside gene matches: 10.